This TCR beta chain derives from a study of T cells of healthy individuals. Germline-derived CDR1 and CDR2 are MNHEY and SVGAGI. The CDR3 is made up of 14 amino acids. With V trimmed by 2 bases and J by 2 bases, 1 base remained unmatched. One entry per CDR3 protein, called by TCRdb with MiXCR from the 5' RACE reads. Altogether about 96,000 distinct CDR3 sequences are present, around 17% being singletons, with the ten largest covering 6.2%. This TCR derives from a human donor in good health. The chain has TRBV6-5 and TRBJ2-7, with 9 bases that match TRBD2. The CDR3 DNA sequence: TGTGCCAGCAGTTACGCGGGAGGGCCCTACGAGCAGTACTTC. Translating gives CASSYAGGPYEQYF.